These 23 T cell receptor beta chains share one sample of origin, sequenced in a study of blood T cell repertoires in COVID-19. TCRdb keeps only in-frame clones here, not all; method: immunoSEQ multiplex PCR. The sample lists some 150,000 clones; roughly 78% were seen once. Sequenced material: PBMCs or T cells enriched from blood (not recorded which). The source is a woman in her forties or fifties who had recovered from COVID-19.

CDR3 protein: CASSDHGQGANEQFF. CDR3 DNA: TGCGCCAGCAGTGACCACGGACAGGGGGCCAATGAGCAGTTCTTC. The chain couples TRBV10-1 to TRBJ2-1, with TRBD1 identical over 11 bases. Germline CDR1 is WNHNN and CDR2 is SYGVQD (reference sequence). Losses at the gene ends were 3 bases for V and 6 bases for J; bases not matched to a gene: 4. CDR3 length: 15 amino acids.

This chain links TRBV3-1 (or the pseudogene TRBV3-2) with TRBJ1-2; 8 positions match TRBD1. With 7 bases clipped from V and 6 bases from J, the junction kept 7 bases outside the gene matches. From germline, CDR1 is LGHDT and CDR2 YNNKEL (reference sequence). The CDR3 covers 13 residues. The CDR3 region is CASKRQGANGYTF. As DNA, the CDR3 is TGTGCCAGCAAAAGGCAGGGGGCTAATGGCTACACCTTC.

This chain connects TRBV18 to TRBJ1-4; D ambiguous. The CDR3 length is 15 residues. V shed 2 bases and J shed 2 bases, with 9 bases lying between them. Germline V lookup: CDR1 KGHSH, CDR2 LQKENI. CDR3 coding DNA: TGTGCCAGCTCACCAAACAGTGGTACTAATGAAAAACTGTTTTTT. Its translation: CASSPNSGTNEKLFF.

The chain is built from TRBV28 and TRBJ1-4; the D is unclear. V gave up 6 bases and J gave up 7 bases, with 6 bases separating them. Germline V CDR1 and CDR2: MDHEN, SYDVKM. This CDR3 is 11 amino acids long. The CDR3 nucleotides read TGTGCCAGCAGCCAGTCTGAAAAACTGTTTTTT. Protein sequence: CASSQSEKLFF.

This chain uses TRBV6-5 with TRBJ1-5; D not resolved. V was trimmed by 6 bases and J by 1 base, leaving 13 bases between them. Germline V gives CDR1 MNHEY, CDR2 SVGAGI. This CDR3 spans 15 amino acids. The CDR3 here is CASSPIGGSNQPQHF. The CDR3 coding sequence is TGTGCCAGCAGCCCGATTGGCGGGAGCAATCAGCCCCAGCATTTT.

The chain is built from TRBV5-4 and TRBJ1-2; the match to TRBD1 covers 7 bases. After removal of 4 bases from V and 6 bases from J, the junction contained 12 bases not matched to a gene. CDR1 is SGHNT and CDR2 is YYREEE in the germline V gene (reference sequence). The CDR3 contains 15 residues. The CDR3 loop is CASSPPPPGQDGYTF. DNA for the CDR3: TGTGCCAGCAGCCCTCCCCCCCCCGGACAGGATGGCTACACCTTC.

The chain is built from TRBV14 and TRBJ1-3; tentative D call: TRBD1 (5 bases). This CDR3 comprises 15 residues. With 4 bases removed from V and 3 bases from J, the gap between germline ends came to 13 bases. CDR1 and CDR2 from the germline V gene are SGHDN and FVKESK. CDR3 DNA: TGTGCCAGCAGCCGCATAGGGACTGTTGGAAACACCATATATTTT. Translated: CASSRIGTVGNTIYF.

This chain connects TRBV20-1 to TRBJ2-5, with 8 bases lining up with TRBD2. Losses at the gene ends were 4 bases for V and 7 bases for J; bases not matched to a gene: 2. This CDR3 comprises 11 residues. Germline CDR1 DFQATT, CDR2 SNEGSKA (reference sequence). CDR3 nucleotide sequence: TGCAGTGCTAATCGGGGGGGGACCCAGTACTTC. It specifies CSANRGGTQYF.

The chain links TRBV28 to TRBJ1-1; TRBD1 is a possible D gene (5 bases). From germline, CDR1 is MDHEN and CDR2 SYDVKM. Trimming took off 7 bases at V and 3 bases at J, with 21 bases between the two ends. CDR3 size: 16 residues. The CDR3 reads CASTTTSLGTYTEAFF. The CDR3 DNA sequence: TGTGCCAGCACCACGACGTCGCTGGGGACTTACACTGAAGCTTTCTTT.

CDR3 in amino acids: CASSLEAGHLNQPQHF. In DNA, the CDR3 is TGTGCCAGCAGCTTAGAGGCAGGCCATCTCAATCAGCCCCAGCATTTT. This chain connects TRBV7-6 to TRBJ1-5; D unclear. CDR1 and CDR2 from the germline V gene are SGHVS and FNYEAQ. The V end was cut by 1 base, the J end by 3 bases, with 13 bases between. The CDR3 has 16 amino acids.

The chain employs TRBV25-1 and TRBJ2-2, with 8 bases identical to TRBD2. Germline V gives CDR1 MGHDK, CDR2 SYGVNS. The CDR3 spans 14 residues. Trimming at V came to 8 bases and at J to 2 bases, leaving 4 bases not matched to a gene. CDR3 protein: CASDGGANTGELFF. DNA for the CDR3: TGTGCCAGCGACGGGGGGGCCAACACCGGGGAGCTGTTTTTT.

V and J are TRBV4-2 and TRBJ2-3, with TRBD2 identical over 11 bases. Unmatched junction bases numbered 13, after V lost 6 bases and J lost 8 bases. The germline V gene encodes CDR1 LGHNA and CDR2 YNFKEQ. The CDR3 runs to 16 residues. The CDR3 bases are TGTGCCAGCAGTCCAACACTAGCGGGGGCCATCCCTACGCAGTATTTT. Protein sequence: CASSPTLAGAIPTQYF.

The chain links TRBV9 to TRBJ2-1, with TRBD2 matching over 10 bases. This CDR3 contains 12 residues. Trimming cost V 7 bases and J 8 bases; bases outside gene matches: 3. Germline V gene lookup returns CDR1 SGDLS and CDR2 YYNGEE. The CDR3: CASGLAVDEQFF. The DNA for the CDR3 is TGTGCCAGCGGACTAGCGGTTGATGAGCAGTTCTTC.

V is TRBV3-1 (or the pseudogene TRBV3-2) and J is TRBJ2-1; 9 bases line up with TRBD2. V trimming: 1 base; J trimming: 9 bases; junction bases outside the gene matches: 7. The CDR3 loop spans 15 amino acids. Germline V lookup: CDR1 LGHDT, CDR2 YNNKEL (reference sequence). Written as DNA, the CDR3 is TGTGCCAGCAGCCAAGGCGGGGGGGCCTTGGGTGAGCAGTTCTTC. The encoded protein is CASSQGGGALGEQFF.

This clone showed up just a few times. The J gene is TRBJ2-2, the V gene TRBV5-1; 7 bases match TRBD2. V shed 2 bases and J 0 bases; nucleotides not matched to a gene: 1. The CDR3 consists of 15 residues. In germline, CDR1 is SGHRS, CDR2 YFSETQ. CDR3 nucleotide sequence: TGCGCCAGCAGCTTTCTAGCGGCGAACACCGGGGAGCTGTTTTTT. It yields the protein CASSFLAANTGELFF.

This chain joins TRBV24-1 and TRBJ1-3; D perhaps matches TRBD1 (6 bases). Germline V gene sequence: CDR1 KGHDR, CDR2 SFDVKD. This CDR3 has 13 amino acids. Trimming took 6 bases from V and 3 from J, leaving 8 bases between them. CDR3 sequence (DNA): TGTGCCACCAGTAGGACAGTTGGAAACACCATATATTTT. The encoded protein is CATSRTVGNTIYF.

DNA for the CDR3: TGTGCCAGCAGCTTAGGGGCGGGACAGGGGGCGTTCGAGCAGTACTTC. Protein product: CASSLGAGQGAFEQYF. The chain carries TRBV7-9 and TRBJ2-7, with 12 bases identical to TRBD1. CDR1 and CDR2 from the germline V gene are SEHNR and FQNEAQ (reference sequence). The ends lost 1 base at V and 6 bases at J; junction bases unmatched: 7. This CDR3 has 16 residues. Using reference TRBV7-9 and TRBJ2-7 for the parts outside the CDR3, the full variable domain is DTGVSQNPRHKITKRGQNVTFRCDPISEHNRLYWYRQTLGQGPEFLTYFQNEAQLEKSRLLSDRFSAERPKGSFSTLEIQRTEQGDSAMYLCASSLGAGQGAFEQYFGPGTRLTVT.

This clone occurred a few times. V is TRBV24-1 and J is TRBJ1-4; D remains ambiguous. Trimming pared 2 bases from V and 4 bases from J, leaving 10 bases between. Germline CDR1 KGHDR, CDR2 SFDVKD. This CDR3 region has 15 residues. The CDR3 here is CATSDSRTINEKLFF. The CDR3 DNA sequence: TGTGCCACCAGTGATTCACGGACTATTAATGAAAAACTGTTTTTT.

This clone has only a few counts. The J gene is TRBJ2-7, the V gene TRBV7-2; perhaps TRBD1 as D (7 bases). The CDR3 is 15 amino acids. Germline V gene lookup returns CDR1 SGHTA and CDR2 FQGNSA. The germline V and J ends were trimmed by 2 bases and 0 bases, with 11 bases remaining between them. The CDR3 DNA reads TGTGCCAGCAGCTTATCAGGGGGGAGCTCCTACGAGCAGTACTTC. Residues: CASSLSGGSSYEQYF. Full variable domain (missing parts from reference TRBV7-2 and TRBJ2-7): GAGVSQSPSNKVTEKGKDVELRCDPISGHTALYWYRQSLGQGLEFLIYFQGNSAPDKSGLPSDRFSAERTGGSVSTLTIQRTQQEDSAVYLCASSLSGGSSYEQYFGPGTRLTVT.

In this sample, this clone turned up a few times. The sample has other DNA sequences that encode this CDR3 too. V usage is TRBV18 and J usage is TRBJ1-1; D not certain. V was pared by 2 bases and J by 5 bases, with 9 bases between. Looked up from germline, CDR1 is KGHSH and CDR2 is LQKENI. The CDR3 loop spans 13 amino acids. CDR3: CASSPREGTEAFF. CDR3 nucleotides: TGTGCCAGCTCACCAAGAGAGGGTACTGAAGCTTTCTTT.

The chain carries TRBV4-2 and TRBJ2-5, with 8 bases fitting TRBD2. The trim removed 2 bases at V and 0 bases at J, leaving 8 bases unmatched. CDR3 length: 17 residues. CDR1 is LGHNA and CDR2 is YNFKEQ in the germline V gene. This chain's CDR3 is CASSQINAGGHQETQYF. DNA for the CDR3: TGTGCCAGCAGCCAAATTAACGCGGGGGGCCACCAAGAGACCCAGTACTTC.

This chain connects TRBV6-5 to TRBJ2-5; 7 bases map to TRBD2. Per the germline V gene, CDR1 is MNHEY and CDR2 is SVGAGI. The CDR3 loop spans 16 amino acids. V dropped 2 bases and J dropped 4; count of bases not matched to a gene: 10. CDR3 nucleotide sequence: TGTGCCAGCAGTTACCTCTCGGGGAGGGGTGGAGAGACCCAGTACTTC. Its protein product is CASSYLSGRGGETQYF.

V and J are TRBV12-3 or TRBV12-4 and TRBJ1-1; D unclear. This CDR3 comprises 13 residues. Trimming left V 5 bases short and J 5 bases short, with 12 bases between. The CDR3 is CASSEPGGTEAFF. The CDR3 DNA follows: TGTGCCAGCAGTGAACCTGGAGGGACTGAAGCTTTCTTT.